This T cell receptor beta chain originates from a study of vaccination effects on CD4 cells after COVID-19. Study as a whole: Two-dose BNT162b2 or mRNA-1273 vaccination was given to participants.

Under the ViraFEST assay, PBMC were stimulated with viral peptide pools so that antigen-specific CD4+ T cells expanded. Sequencing was performed afterwards. It was after around eleven days of culture that CD4+ T cells were isolated. None of the vaccinated had previously contracted SARS-CoV-2, and their nucleocapsid antibodies tested negative. The CDR3 extends over 16 amino acids. Trimming shortened V by 5 bases and J by 1 base, and 12 bases separated the two germline ends. Germline loops: CDR1 PRHDT, CDR2 FYEKMQ (reference sequence). Turning to this clone: Its target is not known.

The data were produced by immunoSEQ multiplex PCR, yet TCRdb's version contains in-frame clones alone and is incomplete. The table lists under 65,000 clones, approximately 79% of them singletons, with 2% to 2.5% in the top ten. This specimen consisted of CD4+ T cells from PBMCs cultured with HCoV-229E spike peptides, obtained before COVID-19 vaccination. V usage is TRBV13 and J usage is TRBJ1-6; maybe TRBD1 (5 bases). The TCR comes from a human donor who received a COVID-19 vaccine. CDR3 residues: CASSPNGGSYNSPLHF. The CDR3 DNA is TGTGCCAGCAGCCCCAACGGGGGTTCCTATAATTCACCCCTCCACTTT. Full variable domain (missing parts from reference TRBV13 and TRBJ1-6): AAGVIQSPRHLIKEKRETATLKCYPIPRHDTVYWYQQGPGQDPQFLISFYEKMQSDKGSIPDRFSAQQFSDYHSELNMSSLELGDSALYFCASSPNGGSYNSPLHFGNGTRLTVT.